This is a list of T cell receptor beta chains from one sample in a study of blood T cell repertoires in COVID-19. Sequenced by immunoSEQ multiplex PCR; TCRdb stores in-frame clones only, minus some. The repertoire holds more than 45,000 clones, with around nine tenths as singletons. The sample taken for sequencing was peripheral blood. The receptors were gathered from a man aged 60 to 69 with active or convalescent COVID-19. Each CDR3 is given with its conserved first and last residue. The D gene is left open where the match is weak. For some rows the clone size is stated as once, few or many, or as a class when expanded; others skip it.

CASSPAAATNEKLFF | TGTGCCAGCAGCCCAGCGGCTGCAACTAATGAAAAACTGTTTTTT | - | once | TRBJ1-4 | TRBV9
CASSTVGRTGGNMNTEAFF | TGTGCCAGCTCAACTGTGGGGCGAACAGGGGGAAATATGAACACTGAAGCTTTCTTT | TRBD1 | - | TRBJ1-1 | TRBV18
CASSEEQGMHNSPLHF | TGTGCCAGCAGTGAAGAACAGGGTATGCATAATTCACCCCTCCACTTT | - | - | TRBJ1-6 | TRBV2
CASSLDRGNEQYF | TGCGCCAGCAGCTTGGACAGGGGCAACGAGCAGTACTTC | TRBD1 | - | TRBJ2-7 | TRBV5-1
CASSEGRGMLDTQYF | TGCGCCAGCAGTGAAGGGCGGGGGATGCTGGATACGCAGTATTTT | TRBD2 | - | TRBJ2-3 | TRBV10-1
CASSEGQGIGPQHF | TGTGCCAGCAGTGAGGGACAGGGGATCGGGCCCCAGCATTTT | TRBD1 | - | TRBJ1-5 | TRBV25-1
CASSPSLLAVGETQYF | TGCGCCAGCAGCCCCTCTCTGCTAGCGGTGGGGGAGACCCAGTACTTC | TRBD2 | - | TRBJ2-5 | TRBV5-1
CSALGGQGIAFF | TGCAGCGCTCTGGGCGGACAGGGGATCGCTTTCTTT | TRBD1 | - | TRBJ1-1 | TRBV29-1
CASSQAGVAGITDTQYF | TGTGCCAGCAGCCAAGCTGGGGTAGCGGGGATCACAGATACGCAGTATTTT | TRBD2 | - | TRBJ2-3 | TRBV4-2
CASSWRTGEAFF | TGCGCCAGCAGCTGGAGGACGGGCGAAGCTTTCTTT | - | - | TRBJ1-1 | TRBV5-1
CASSFGTSGNEQFF | TGCGCCAGCAGCTTTGGGACTAGCGGTAATGAGCAGTTCTTC | TRBD2 | - | TRBJ2-1 | TRBV5-1
CASSLQQGFPLYGYTF | TGTGCCAGCAGCTTACAACAGGGGTTTCCCCTCTATGGCTACACCTTC | TRBD1 | - | TRBJ1-2 | TRBV7-9
CASSQRGGPDNSPLHF | TGTGCCAGCAGCCAAAGGGGGGGACCTGATAATTCACCCCTCCACTTT | - | once | TRBJ1-6 | TRBV4-2
CASSDTGQGWDTGELFF | TGTGCCAGCAGTGACACCGGACAGGGGTGGGATACCGGGGAGCTGTTTTTT | TRBD1 | once | TRBJ2-2 | TRBV2
CATSDPRTSGGSYNEQFF | TGTGCCACCAGTGATCCCAGGACTAGCGGTGGCTCCTACAATGAGCAGTTCTTC | TRBD2 | - | TRBJ2-1 | TRBV24-1
CASSFRGGTNYGYTF | TGTGCCAGCAGTTTTCGGGGGGGGACTAACTATGGCTACACCTTC | - | few | TRBJ1-2 | TRBV27
CASSQDWTTYNEQFF | TGTGCCAGCAGCCAAGATTGGACTACCTACAATGAGCAGTTCTTC | - | - | TRBJ2-1 | TRBV7-3
CSVSDSRNSPLHF | TGCAGCGTTTCGGACAGTCGGAATTCACCCCTCCACTTT | - | - | TRBJ1-6 | TRBV29-1
CAISESGSGATDTQYF | TGTGCCATCAGTGAGTCTGGTAGCGGGGCCACAGATACGCAGTATTTT | TRBD2 | - | TRBJ2-3 | TRBV10-3
CASSQDSQINTGELFF | TGTGCCAGCAGCCAAGATTCACAGATAAACACCGGGGAGCTGTTTTTT | - | - | TRBJ2-2 | TRBV4-2
CASSYSMQYNEQFF | TGTGCCAGCAGTTACTCGATGCAGTACAATGAGCAGTTCTTC | - | - | TRBJ2-1 | TRBV6-6
CASSQDTVSIEQFF | TGCGCCAGCAGCCAAGATACGGTGTCTATAGAGCAGTTCTTC | - | few | TRBJ2-1 | TRBV4-1
CASSTLGSGGLDTQYF | TGTGCCAGCAGCACCCTGGGTAGCGGGGGGCTAGATACGCAGTATTTT | TRBD2 | few | TRBJ2-3 | TRBV7-3
CASSKGQGTDTQYF | TGCGCCAGCAGCAAAGGACAGGGAACAGATACGCAGTATTTT | TRBD1 | - | TRBJ2-3 | TRBV4-1
CASSLDYGVSYNEQFF | TGTGCCAGCAGCTTAGATTACGGTGTCTCCTACAATGAGCAGTTCTTC | - | - | TRBJ2-1 | TRBV11-2
CASSLARVSPLHF | TGTGCCAGCAGTTTAGCCAGGGTATCCCCCCTCCACTTT | - | - | TRBJ1-6 | TRBV12-3/TRBV12-4
CASSGWGDGNEQFF | TGTGCCAGCAGCGGATGGGGAGATGGGAATGAGCAGTTCTTC | - | - | TRBJ2-1 | TRBV9
CASSPEPPSGGFQETQYF | TGCGCCAGCAGCCCAGAGCCCCCTAGCGGGGGGTTCCAAGAGACCCAGTACTTC | TRBD2 | - | TRBJ2-5 | TRBV4-1
CASSGTTKRETQYF | TGTGCCAGCAGCGGAACTACAAAACGGGAGACCCAGTACTTC | - | - | TRBJ2-5 | TRBV7-2
CASSFQGSTEAFF | TGTGCCAGCAGCTTCCAGGGATCCACTGAAGCTTTCTTT | - | - | TRBJ1-1 | TRBV5-6
CASSSQGLSQYF | TGTGCCAGCAGCTCACAGGGCTTATCCCAGTACTTC | - | few | TRBJ2-5 | TRBV5-6
CASSYSSQETQYF | TGTGCCAGCAGTTACTCTAGCCAAGAGACCCAGTACTTC | - | - | TRBJ2-5 | TRBV6-2/TRBV6-3
CASSQVRTSGGVERTDTQYF | TGTGCCAGCAGCCAAGTTCGTACTAGCGGGGGGGTCGAACGCACAGATACGCAGTATTTT | TRBD2 | - | TRBJ2-3 | TRBV3-1/TRBV3-2
CASSLSQGQETQYF | TGTGCCAGCAGTTTATCGCAGGGACAAGAGACCCAGTACTTC | - | - | TRBJ2-5 | TRBV28
CSVEGAIDTQYF | TGCAGCGTTGAAGGGGCGATAGATACGCAGTATTTT | - | - | TRBJ2-3 | TRBV29-1
CASSFSGSTDTQYF | TGTGCCAGCAGTTTTTCCGGGAGCACAGATACGCAGTATTTT | - | - | TRBJ2-3 | TRBV2
CASSLKPDANSPLHF | TGTGCCAGCAGCTTGAAGCCCGATGCTAATTCACCCCTCCACTTT | - | - | TRBJ1-6 | TRBV7-2
CASSLEGLTTGELFF | TGCGCCAGCAGCTTGGAGGGACTTACCACCGGGGAGCTGTTTTTT | - | few | TRBJ2-2 | TRBV5-1
CSVGGRGGVSIQYF | TGCAGCGTTGGAGGGCGGGGGGGCGTGAGCATTCAGTACTTC | TRBD2 | - | TRBJ2-4 | TRBV29-1
CASSYRDRIYEQYF | TGTGCCAGCAGTTACCGGGACAGGATCTACGAGCAGTACTTC | TRBD1 | - | TRBJ2-7 | TRBV6-5
CASSVGHAGANVLTF | TGTGCCAGCAGCGTAGGTCATGCTGGGGCCAACGTCCTGACTTTC | - | - | TRBJ2-6 | TRBV9